Listed below are T cell receptor beta chains from one sample, sequenced in a study of T cell responses to AZD1222 COVID-19 vaccine. Assay used: immunoSEQ multiplex PCR; TCRdb lists only in-frame clones, some missing. The repertoire consists of approximately 130,000 clones, with around 90% occurring once and the leading ten covering just over 4%. Sequenced material: peripheral blood, taken 28 days after the second dose of the MenACWY control vaccine. The receptors were sampled from an adult who received the MenACWY meningococcal vaccine as a control. CDR3s include the opening cysteine and the closing phenylalanine or tryptophan. The order of the fields is D gene, V gene, J gene, clone size, CDR3 DNA, CDR3 protein. The D gene is left open where the match is weak. Size is omitted from some rows. Given values are once, few, many or a class for expanded clones.

D gene: TRBD1; V gene: TRBV11-2; J gene: TRBJ1-6; clone size: NA; CDR3 DNA: TGTGCCAGCAGCATCGATTCAGGGGGAAGGAATTCACCCCTCCACTTT; CDR3 protein: CASSIDSGGRNSPLHF
D gene: NA; V gene: TRBV6-5; J gene: TRBJ2-3; clone size: few; CDR3 DNA: TGTGCCAGCAGTTACGGGGAAAGGGATACGCAGTATTTT; CDR3 protein: CASSYGERDTQYF
D gene: TRBD1; V gene: TRBV19; J gene: TRBJ2-7; clone size: NA; CDR3 DNA: TGTGCCAGTAAGAGGGACAGTTCTTACGAGCAGTACTTC; CDR3 protein: CASKRDSSYEQYF
D gene: NA; V gene: TRBV2; J gene: TRBJ1-5; clone size: NA; CDR3 DNA: TGTGCCAGCACCACTCGAACAGGGTCTCATCAGCCCCAGCATTTT; CDR3 protein: CASTTRTGSHQPQHF
D gene: NA; V gene: TRBV6-5; J gene: TRBJ1-1; clone size: once; CDR3 DNA: TGTGCCAGCACCCCGGGGAGGAACACTGAAGCTTTCTTT; CDR3 protein: CASTPGRNTEAFF
D gene: NA; V gene: TRBV7-9; J gene: TRBJ2-1; clone size: once; CDR3 DNA: TGTGCCAGCAGCTTCCGGGACGGGATTACGAATGAGCAGTTCTTC; CDR3 protein: CASSFRDGITNEQFF
D gene: TRBD2; V gene: TRBV5-6; J gene: TRBJ2-2; clone size: NA; CDR3 DNA: TGTGCCAGCAGCTTGGTTAGCGGGGGGTCATTCGGGGAGCTGTTTTTT; CDR3 protein: CASSLVSGGSFGELFF
D gene: NA; V gene: TRBV2; J gene: TRBJ2-7; clone size: NA; CDR3 DNA: TGTGCCAGCGCTGGGGGTAACGAGCAGTACTTC; CDR3 protein: CASAGGNEQYF
D gene: TRBD1; V gene: TRBV14; J gene: TRBJ2-3; clone size: NA; CDR3 DNA: TGTGCCAGCAGCCAAGAAGGGGGCCAGACGTTCACAGATACGCAGTATTTT; CDR3 protein: CASSQEGGQTFTDTQYF
D gene: NA; V gene: TRBV6-2/TRBV6-3; J gene: TRBJ1-2; clone size: NA; CDR3 DNA: TGTGCCAGCAGTAATGGAGGTCTTAACCCTATGGGCTACACCTTC; CDR3 protein: CASSNGGLNPMGYTF
D gene: TRBD1; V gene: TRBV6-5; J gene: TRBJ1-1; clone size: NA; CDR3 DNA: TGTGCCAGCAGTCCACAGGGGATTGGTGAAGCTTTCTTT; CDR3 protein: CASSPQGIGEAFF
D gene: NA; V gene: TRBV4-3; J gene: TRBJ2-1; clone size: once; CDR3 DNA: TGCGCCAGCAGCCAAGATGCCGGGGCCGTCTACAATGAGCAGTTCTTC; CDR3 protein: CASSQDAGAVYNEQFF
D gene: NA; V gene: TRBV11-3; J gene: TRBJ1-1; clone size: NA; CDR3 DNA: TGTGCCAGCAGCTTAGGAGGGACAACGAACACTGAAGCTTTCTTT; CDR3 protein: CASSLGGTTNTEAFF
D gene: NA; V gene: TRBV2; J gene: TRBJ1-5; clone size: NA; CDR3 DNA: TGTGCCAGCTCCCGGGACCTATATAATCAGCCCCAGCATTTT; CDR3 protein: CASSRDLYNQPQHF
D gene: TRBD1; V gene: TRBV29-1; J gene: TRBJ1-1; clone size: NA; CDR3 DNA: TGCAGCGTTAACCGGGACAGGAACACTGAAGCTTTCTTT; CDR3 protein: CSVNRDRNTEAFF
D gene: NA; V gene: TRBV28; J gene: TRBJ1-1; clone size: NA; CDR3 DNA: TGTGCCAGCGGGGACGGATTGAGGAACACTGAAGCTTTCTTT; CDR3 protein: CASGDGLRNTEAFF
D gene: TRBD1; V gene: TRBV24-1; J gene: TRBJ1-5; clone size: NA; CDR3 DNA: TGTGCCACCAGCACGACAGGGATGAATCAGCCCCAGCATTTT; CDR3 protein: CATSTTGMNQPQHF
D gene: NA; V gene: TRBV4-3; J gene: TRBJ2-5; clone size: NA; CDR3 DNA: TGCGCCAGCAGCCAAGATATCCAAGAGACCCAGTACTTC; CDR3 protein: CASSQDIQETQYF
D gene: NA; V gene: TRBV2; J gene: TRBJ2-6; clone size: NA; CDR3 DNA: TGTGCCAGCAGCGCTACTGGGGCCAACGTCCTGACTTTC; CDR3 protein: CASSATGANVLTF
D gene: NA; V gene: TRBV6-5; J gene: TRBJ1-4; clone size: medium-sized; CDR3 DNA: TGTGCCAGCACCCTACAGGAAACGGGTTCTGAAAAACTGTTTTTT; CDR3 protein: CASTLQETGSEKLFF
D gene: NA; V gene: TRBV19; J gene: TRBJ2-5; clone size: once; CDR3 DNA: TGTGCCAGTAGTGGGGAAAGAGAGACCCAGTACTTC; CDR3 protein: CASSGERETQYF
D gene: NA; V gene: TRBV6-5; J gene: TRBJ2-1; clone size: NA; CDR3 DNA: TGTGCCAGCAGTTACTCCGGCGCGTACAATGAGCAGTTCTTC; CDR3 protein: CASSYSGAYNEQFF
D gene: NA; V gene: TRBV2; J gene: TRBJ2-1; clone size: once; CDR3 DNA: TGTGCCAGCAGTGAAGAAGACGGGGGATTCTCCTACAATGAGCAGTTCTTC; CDR3 protein: CASSEEDGGFSYNEQFF
D gene: NA; V gene: TRBV3-1/TRBV3-2; J gene: TRBJ1-2; clone size: NA; CDR3 DNA: TGTGCCAGCATGGAGGCTAACTATGGCTACACCTTC; CDR3 protein: CASMEANYGYTF
D gene: TRBD1; V gene: TRBV12-5; J gene: TRBJ2-5; clone size: NA; CDR3 DNA: TGTGCTAGTGGTTACGGGACAGGGGGCCAAGAGACCCAGTACTTC; CDR3 protein: CASGYGTGGQETQYF
D gene: TRBD1; V gene: TRBV6-2/TRBV6-3; J gene: TRBJ2-2; clone size: once; CDR3 DNA: TGTGCCAGCAGTTATACGAGGGACAGGCCGAACACCGGGGAGCTGTTTTTT; CDR3 protein: CASSYTRDRPNTGELFF
D gene: TRBD1; V gene: TRBV5-1; J gene: TRBJ1-4; clone size: NA; CDR3 DNA: TGCGCCAGCAGCTTGGTAGGACAGGGGATTGAAAAACTGTTTTTT; CDR3 protein: CASSLVGQGIEKLFF
D gene: TRBD2; V gene: TRBV29-1; J gene: TRBJ2-7; clone size: NA; CDR3 DNA: TGCAGCGCCAGCGCGGGGGTCTACGAGCAGTACTTC; CDR3 protein: CSASAGVYEQYF
D gene: NA; V gene: TRBV5-1; J gene: TRBJ2-5; clone size: NA; CDR3 DNA: TGCGCCAGCAGCCCCGGGAAAGGGCAAGAGACCCAGTACTTC; CDR3 protein: CASSPGKGQETQYF
D gene: NA; V gene: TRBV30; J gene: TRBJ1-4; clone size: few; CDR3 DNA: TGTGCCTGGCGGATGGGAAGGGGTGAAAAACTGTTTTTT; CDR3 protein: CAWRMGRGEKLFF
D gene: TRBD1; V gene: TRBV15; J gene: TRBJ2-3; clone size: NA; CDR3 DNA: TGTGCCACCAGCAGAGGACAGGGTTTACAGTCAGATACGCAGTATTTT; CDR3 protein: CATSRGQGLQSDTQYF
D gene: NA; V gene: TRBV18; J gene: TRBJ2-7; clone size: NA; CDR3 DNA: TGTGCCAGCTCGCACGTAGAGGTAGCGCAGACCTACGAGCAGTACTTC; CDR3 protein: CASSHVEVAQTYEQYF
D gene: TRBD1; V gene: TRBV11-2; J gene: TRBJ2-3; clone size: NA; CDR3 DNA: TGTGCCAGCAGCCGCCGGGACAGGGTAACCACAGATACGCAGTATTTT; CDR3 protein: CASSRRDRVTTDTQYF
D gene: TRBD2; V gene: TRBV2; J gene: TRBJ2-3; clone size: NA; CDR3 DNA: TGTGCCAGCAGTGAAGGCGGGGGGGCCGGTACGCAGTATTTT; CDR3 protein: CASSEGGGAGTQYF
D gene: TRBD2; V gene: TRBV5-1; J gene: TRBJ2-1; clone size: few; CDR3 DNA: TGCGCCAGCAGCTTAGCGGGGGTATATTCCTACAATGAGCAGTTCTTC; CDR3 protein: CASSLAGVYSYNEQFF
D gene: TRBD2; V gene: TRBV5-6; J gene: TRBJ2-1; clone size: NA; CDR3 DNA: TGTGCCAGCAGCTCTCTTCCGAGCGGGGGAGGCAATGAGCAGTTCTTC; CDR3 protein: CASSSLPSGGGNEQFF
D gene: TRBD1; V gene: TRBV6-5; J gene: TRBJ1-2; clone size: once; CDR3 DNA: TGTGCCAGCAGCGGGGACAGGGCAGGGTATGGCTACACCTTC; CDR3 protein: CASSGDRAGYGYTF
D gene: TRBD1; V gene: TRBV10-3; J gene: TRBJ1-1; clone size: NA; CDR3 DNA: TGTGCCATCAGTGACCGGGACAGGGGTCGCCCCACTGAAGCTTTCTTT; CDR3 protein: CAISDRDRGRPTEAFF
D gene: NA; V gene: TRBV18; J gene: TRBJ1-6; clone size: NA; CDR3 DNA: TGTGCCAGCTCACCTAATAATTCACCCCTCCACTTT; CDR3 protein: CASSPNNSPLHF
D gene: NA; V gene: TRBV6-1; J gene: TRBJ1-6; clone size: NA; CDR3 DNA: TGTGCCAGCAGTGAAGGGAACATAGGGAATTCACCCCTCCACTTT; CDR3 protein: CASSEGNIGNSPLHF
D gene: NA; V gene: TRBV12-3/TRBV12-4; J gene: TRBJ2-2; clone size: NA; CDR3 DNA: TGTGCCAGCAGTTTAGCCTGGACCGGGGAGCTGTTTTTT; CDR3 protein: CASSLAWTGELFF